These T cell receptor beta chains were read from a single sample in a study of OX40 agonist ivuxolimab in advanced cancers. Measured with immunoSEQ multiplex PCR; TCRdb has only the in-frame clones, and not every one. Among about 73,000 clones listed, approximately 86% were seen once. The input for sequencing was CD4+ or CD8+ T cells sorted from blood, taken in a trial of the OX40 agonist ivuxolimab. These receptors all come from an adult with an advanced solid tumor such as melanoma, head and neck, liver or kidney cancer. Each CDR3 is given with its conserved first and last residue. The order of the fields is D gene, J gene, V gene, clone size, CDR3 DNA, CDR3 protein. The D gene is left open where the match is weak. Some rows mark clone size as missing; the rest say once, few, many or name a class of expanded clone.

TRBD1 | TRBJ2-7 | TRBV19 | - | TGTGCCAGTAAGGACAGGAGTACCTACGAGCAGTACTTC | CASKDRSTYEQYF
- | TRBJ1-6 | TRBV6-4 | few | TGTGCCAGCAGCTTGACAAACTCCTATAATTCACCCCTCCACTTT | CASSLTNSYNSPLHF
TRBD1 | TRBJ2-3 | TRBV5-4 | - | TGTGCCAGCAGCCAAGGGGACAGGGGGACAGATACGCAGTATTTT | CASSQGDRGTDTQYF
- | TRBJ2-7 | TRBV7-9 | - | TGTGCCAGCAGCTTGAGCTCGGGGCGCGAGCAGTACTTC | CASSLSSGREQYF
- | TRBJ2-7 | TRBV6-1 | few | TGTGCCGCTGGACTCATAGGGTCCTACGAGCAGTACTTC | CAAGLIGSYEQYF
- | TRBJ2-1 | TRBV7-3 | - | TGTGCCAGCAGCTTAATGAGGTCGACCGAGCAGTTCTTC | CASSLMRSTEQFF
TRBD2 | TRBJ2-7 | TRBV5-1 | - | TGCGCCAGCAGCTTCCACCCGGGACTAGCCTACGAGCAGTACTTC | CASSFHPGLAYEQYF
- | TRBJ2-2 | TRBV28 | - | TGTGCCAGCAGTTTGCCGGCAGGCGGGCCCGGGGAGCTGTTTTTT | CASSLPAGGPGELFF
- | TRBJ2-7 | TRBV14 | - | TGTGCCAGCACCCAGCCGGGACTCCCTCTGAGGGACTACGAGCAGTACTTC | CASTQPGLPLRDYEQYF
- | TRBJ2-2 | TRBV18 | - | TGTGCCAGCTCACCACAGGCAAACACCGGGGAGCTGTTTTTT | CASSPQANTGELFF
TRBD1 | TRBJ1-3 | TRBV11-2 | - | TGTGCCAGCAGCCGGGACAGTGGATCTGGAAACACCATATATTTT | CASSRDSGSGNTIYF
TRBD1 | TRBJ2-2 | TRBV30 | - | TGTGCCTGGGCCTCCGGGACAGGTGGTCCCGGGGAGCTGTTTTTT | CAWASGTGGPGELFF
TRBD2 | TRBJ2-1 | TRBV7-2 | - | TGTGCCAGCAACAAGCGGGAGGGGCACAATGAGCAGTTCTTC | CASNKREGHNEQFF
- | TRBJ2-1 | TRBV18 | - | TGTGCCAGCTCACCACCCCCCCAGGGCCCCGGTGAGCAGTTCTTC | CASSPPPQGPGEQFF
- | TRBJ1-1 | TRBV18 | - | TGTGCCAGCTCACCGAATAGCCGTGACCACTCTGAAGCTTTCTTT | CASSPNSRDHSEAFF
- | TRBJ2-1 | TRBV27 | - | TGTGCCAGCAGTTTATCAGGGGGGGCCCTTTACAATGAGCAGTTCTTC | CASSLSGGALYNEQFF
TRBD1 | TRBJ2-6 | TRBV5-4 | - | TGTGCCAGCAGCCCCCCCGACAGGGGTGGGGCCAACGTCCTGACTTTC | CASSPPDRGGANVLTF
- | TRBJ1-1 | TRBV10-2 | - | TGCGCCAGCAGGGGCGGGGGCCCCACTGAAGCTTTCTTT | CASRGGGPTEAFF
TRBD2 | TRBJ2-1 | TRBV28 | - | TGTGCCAGCAGTCCGCCTAGGGGCGGGAGGGTGGATGAGCAGTTCTTC | CASSPPRGGRVDEQFF
- | TRBJ2-5 | TRBV7-7 | - | TGTGCTAGCAGCCCCCGACAGAACCAAGAGACCCAGTACTTC | CASSPRQNQETQYF
TRBD1 | TRBJ1-1 | TRBV6-6 | - | TGTGCCAGCATCGGACAGGGGTGGACTGAAGCTTTCTTT | CASIGQGWTEAFF
- | TRBJ2-7 | TRBV2 | - | TGTGCCAGCCTGAGGGAGCCCAGGGGCTACGAGCAGTACTTC | CASLREPRGYEQYF
- | TRBJ1-2 | TRBV19 | - | TGTGCCAGTAGTACAACCCGTTTGGGGGGCTACACCTTC | CASSTTRLGGYTF
- | TRBJ1-4 | TRBV9 | - | TGTGCCAGCAGCGTCTTCCCGGGTACAGTTACTGAAAAACTGTTTTTT | CASSVFPGTVTEKLFF
- | TRBJ1-4 | TRBV29-1 | - | TGCAGCGTTGAAGGGGGAGGCACCTCAACTAATGAAAAACTGTTTTTT | CSVEGGGTSTNEKLFF
- | TRBJ1-5 | TRBV6-5 | - | TGTGCCAGCAGGCACGGGGGTCAGCCCCAGCATTTT | CASRHGGQPQHF
TRBD1 | TRBJ2-1 | TRBV10-3 | - | TGTGCCACACTTCCCGGGACAGGGTACAATGAGCAGTTCTTC | CATLPGTGYNEQFF
- | TRBJ2-7 | TRBV6-5 | - | TGTGCCAGCAGTTACTCGAGGGGCCAGGGTAGCGACGAGCAGTACTTC | CASSYSRGQGSDEQYF
TRBD1 | TRBJ2-7 | TRBV28 | - | TGTGCCAGCAGTTTAGAGACAGGGGGCTCCTACGAGCAGTACTTC | CASSLETGGSYEQYF
- | TRBJ2-3 | TRBV9 | - | TGTGCCAGCAGCGCGGAGAGAGTTAGCACAGATACGCAGTATTTT | CASSAERVSTDTQYF
- | TRBJ1-4 | TRBV15 | - | TGTGCCACCAGCAGAGTCGGCGAAAAACTGTTTTTT | CATSRVGEKLFF
- | TRBJ1-5 | TRBV19 | - | TGTGCCAGTAGTATTATGTCGGGACGGGATCAGCCCCAGCATTTT | CASSIMSGRDQPQHF
- | TRBJ2-3 | TRBV11-3 | - | TGTGCCAGCAGCTTAGGCCGAGAAGGGACGCAGTATTTT | CASSLGREGTQYF
TRBD2 | TRBJ2-2 | TRBV18 | - | TGTGCCAGCTCACCTCCGGGACTAGCCGGCACCGGGGAGCTGTTTTTT | CASSPPGLAGTGELFF
- | TRBJ2-7 | TRBV4-1 | - | TGCGCCAGCAGCCAAGCCCAAGGTCCCTACGAGCAGTACTTC | CASSQAQGPYEQYF
TRBD2 | TRBJ2-3 | TRBV5-1 | - | TGCGCCAGCAGCTTGGGCCTAGCGGCTTCTAGCACAGATACGCAGTATTTT | CASSLGLAASSTDTQYF
- | TRBJ1-5 | TRBV6-6 | - | TGTGCCAGCAGTTACTCCCGGTTCGATAGCAATCAGCCCCAGCATTTT | CASSYSRFDSNQPQHF
TRBD1 | TRBJ2-3 | TRBV18 | - | TGTGCCAGCTCACCGGGACAGGGGAATACGCAGTATTTT | CASSPGQGNTQYF
- | TRBJ1-2 | TRBV6-1 | - | TGTGCCAGCCTAGGAGTTTATGGCTACACCTTC | CASLGVYGYTF